The 30 T cell receptor beta chains in this list originate from one sample, sequenced in a study of blood T cell repertoires in COVID-19. Profiling relied on immunoSEQ multiplex PCR, and the TCRdb table lists in-frame clones only, not all of them. The repertoire holds 95,000 to 150,000 clones, with approximately 81% as singletons. Sequencing was carried out using peripheral blood. Source of these receptors: an elderly man with COVID-19, enrolled during active disease.

The V and J genes are TRBV7-9 and TRBJ2-5; TRBD2 aligns across 9 bases. V shed 11 bases, J shed 5 bases, and the junction held 12 bases outside the gene matches. Germline lookup yields CDR1 SEHNR and CDR2 FQNEAQ (reference sequence). The CDR3 has 14 residues. The CDR3 protein is CAPPRVAGDETQYF. The CDR3 DNA follows: TGTGCCCCCCCGCGTGTAGCGGGAGACGAGACCCAGTACTTC.

This chain uses TRBV2 with TRBJ2-5, with 7 bases fitting TRBD2. CDR3 length equals 14 residues. Germline V CDR1 and CDR2: SNHLY, FYNNEI. V trimming: 7 bases; J trimming: 5 bases; junction bases outside the gene matches: 10. The DNA of the CDR3 is TGTGCCAGCAACACACCGGGGCGGGGGGAGACCCAGTACTTC. This sequence encodes CASNTPGRGETQYF.

The V and J genes are TRBV5-1 and TRBJ1-1, with TRBD1 matching over 9 bases. With V trimmed by 4 bases and J by 3 bases, 7 bases remained unmatched. This CDR3 has 15 amino acids. In germline, CDR1 is SGHRS, CDR2 YFSETQ. This CDR3 is CASSLRQGVHTEAFF. CDR3 bases: TGCGCCAGCAGCCTCCGACAGGGGGTCCACACTGAAGCTTTCTTT.

The V call is TRBV19, the J call TRBJ2-3, with D possibly matching TRBD1 (5 bases). Germline V gene data show CDR1 as LNHDA and CDR2 as SQIVND (reference sequence). This CDR3 is built from 16 residues. V was clipped by 0 bases and J by 4 bases, with 14 bases between them. CDR3 region: CASSIDLWQGADTQYF. The CDR3 DNA sequence: TGTGCCAGTAGTATAGATCTATGGCAGGGCGCAGATACGCAGTATTTT. The whole variable domain, remainder taken from reference TRBV19 and TRBJ2-3, is DGGITQSPKYLFRKEGQNVTLSCEQNLNHDAMYWYRQDPGQGLRLIYYSQIVNDFQKGDIAEGYSVSREKKESFPLTVTSAQKNPTAFYLCASSIDLWQGADTQYFGPGTRLTVL.

This clone was counted between two and nine times. The rearrangement uses TRBV5-3 and TRBJ2-1; 9 bases map to TRBD1. TRBV5-3 is annotated as an ORF whose role is uncertain. The junction had 7 bases not matched to a gene; V was cut back by 4 bases and J by 2 bases. There are 16 residues in the CDR3. The CDR3 DNA sequence: TGTGCCAGAAGCAACAGGGGGCTCTCGGCCTACAATGAGCAGTTCTTC. This codes for CARSNRGLSAYNEQFF.

The chain has TRBV30 and TRBJ1-5; possible D gene TRBD1, 6 bases. This CDR3 region has 13 residues. Trimming shortened V by 2 bases and J by 4 bases, and 9 bases separated the two germline ends. In germline, CDR1 is GTSNPN, CDR2 SVGIG (reference sequence). CDR3 sequence reads: CAWSKQGNQPQHF. In DNA, the CDR3 is TGTGCCTGGAGTAAGCAGGGGAATCAGCCCCAGCATTTT.

V usage is TRBV11-1 and J usage is TRBJ2-7, with no clear D. The CDR3 is made up of 14 amino acids. Trimming shortened V by 0 bases and J by 0 bases, and 6 bases separated the two germline ends. Germline assignment: CDR1 SGHAT and CDR2 FQDESV (reference sequence). As DNA, the CDR3 is TGTGCCAGCAGCTTAGCGGCAGGCTCCTACGAGCAGTACTTC. It is translated as CASSLAAGSYEQYF.

V is TRBV6-6 and J is TRBJ2-3; TRBD2 aligns across 10 bases. Germline values: CDR1 MNHNY, CDR2 SVGAGI (reference sequence). V shed 5 bases and J 8 bases; nucleotides not matched to a gene: 13. The CDR3 has 16 residues. The CDR3 loop reads CASSPPTAGGRITQYF. CDR3 nucleotide sequence: TGTGCCAGCAGTCCGCCTACAGCGGGAGGGCGGATTACGCAGTATTTT.

This clone was seen a few times. The chain uses TRBV5-6 and TRBJ2-1, with D hard to call. Trimming cost V 4 bases and J 8 bases, with 10 bases left between them. The V gene's germline CDR1 is SGHDT and CDR2 YYEEEE. This CDR3 contains 12 residues. CDR3 amino acids: CASSRQVDEQFF. The CDR3, as DNA: TGTGCCAGCAGCAGGCAGGTAGATGAGCAGTTCTTC.

The chain uses TRBV19 and TRBJ2-7; 7 bases map to TRBD2. The CDR3 extends over 14 amino acids. J gave up 4 bases and V 3 bases, and 6 bases lay outside the gene matches. Germline V gives CDR1 LNHDA, CDR2 SQIVND (reference sequence). The chain's CDR3 is CASSITAGNYEQYF. The CDR3, as DNA: TGTGCCAGTAGTATTACAGCGGGAAATTACGAGCAGTACTTC. Based on the CDR3 plus reference TRBV19 and TRBJ2-7, the full variable domain is DGGITQSPKYLFRKEGQNVTLSCEQNLNHDAMYWYRQDPGQGLRLIYYSQIVNDFQKGDIAEGYSVSREKKESFPLTVTSAQKNPTAFYLCASSITAGNYEQYFGPGTRLTVT.

V gene TRBV10-3 combines with J gene TRBJ2-1; 11 bases line up with TRBD1. Germline trimming cut 6 bases from V and 6 bases from J; bases unmatched to any gene: 7. The CDR3 is 15 amino acids. Germline V gene lookup returns CDR1 ENHRY and CDR2 SYGVKD. CDR3 region: CAIRGDRGYLNEQFF. CDR3 coding DNA: TGTGCCATCAGGGGGGACAGGGGGTACCTCAATGAGCAGTTCTTC.

The J gene is TRBJ2-7, the V gene TRBV6-2 or TRBV6-3, with 9 bases lining up with TRBD2. This CDR3 contains 14 residues. The germline V gene has CDR1 MNHEY and CDR2 SVGEGT. After removal of 2 bases from V and 7 bases from J, the junction contained 6 bases not matched to a gene. As DNA, the CDR3 is TGTGCCAGCAGTTACCAACTAGCGGGTAAAGAGCAGTACTTC. It is translated as CASSYQLAGKEQYF.

The V call is TRBV11-2, the J call TRBJ2-7; D unresolved. Germline assignment: CDR1 SGHAT and CDR2 FQNNGV. The V gene lost 4 bases and the J gene lost 0 bases, with 10 bases spanning the gap. This CDR3 comprises 14 residues. In DNA form, the CDR3 reads TGTGCCAGCAGCTCAATAACTGGCTCCTACGAGCAGTACTTC. It specifies CASSSITGSYEQYF.

This clone occurred a few times. The CDR3 region is CASSGAAGTAYNEQFF. Written as DNA, the CDR3 is TGTGCCAGCAGTGGAGCGGCCGGGACAGCGTACAATGAGCAGTTCTTC. The chain is built from TRBV6-1 and TRBJ2-1, with 7 bases lining up with TRBD1. The junction had 10 bases not matched to a gene; V was cut back by 4 bases and J by 4 bases. The CDR3 is 16 residues long. CDR1 MNHNS and CDR2 SASEGT come from the germline V gene.

V is TRBV28 and J is TRBJ1-6; D unresolved. The CDR3 loop spans 12 amino acids. Germline loops: CDR1 MDHEN, CDR2 SYDVKM. Deletions cut 7 bases from V and 9 bases from J, with 10 bases between. The CDR3 bases are TGTGCCAGCAATCAGGCTGGTTCACCCCTCCACTTT. Translating it yields CASNQAGSPLHF.

The rearrangement links TRBV19 to TRBJ2-7; TRBD1 matches 7 bases. Germline V gives CDR1 LNHDA, CDR2 SQIVND (reference sequence). The CDR3 totals 12 residues. J was trimmed by 2 bases and V by 10 bases; bases with no gene match: 5. CDR3 DNA: TGTGCCACTACGGGACAGACCTACGAGCAGTACTTC. Translated, it gives CATTGQTYEQYF.

The J gene is TRBJ1-5, the V gene TRBV6-5; 8 nucleotides align to TRBD1. From germline, CDR1 is MNHEY and CDR2 SVGAGI. The CDR3 sequence is 15 residues long. Trimming took 6 bases from V and 0 from J; bases not matched to a gene: 4. The CDR3: CASRRTGSSNQPQHF. CDR3 nucleotide sequence: TGTGCCAGCAGAAGGACAGGGTCTAGCAATCAGCCCCAGCATTTT.

The V call is TRBV19, the J call TRBJ2-7, with D hard to call. The CDR3 loop spans 13 amino acids. CDR1 and CDR2 from the germline V gene are LNHDA and SQIVND (reference sequence). Trimming cost V 4 bases and J 0 bases, with 7 bases left between them. The CDR3 loop is CASSTQYSYEQYF. In DNA, the CDR3 is TGTGCCAGTAGTACCCAGTACTCCTACGAGCAGTACTTC. The full variable domain, rest sourced from reference TRBV19 and TRBJ2-7, is DGGITQSPKYLFRKEGQNVTLSCEQNLNHDAMYWYRQDPGQGLRLIYYSQIVNDFQKGDIAEGYSVSREKKESFPLTVTSAQKNPTAFYLCASSTQYSYEQYFGPGTRLTVT.

This clone was seen only a few times. The DNA for the CDR3 is TGTGCCAGCAGTTTATGGTCCAGCGGGAGCTACGAGCAGTACTTC. It codes for CASSLWSSGSYEQYF. The rearrangement joins TRBV28 to TRBJ2-7; 8 positions match TRBD2. Germline-derived CDR1 and CDR2 are MDHEN and SYDVKM. This CDR3 has 15 amino acids. Losses at the gene ends were 0 bases for V and 3 bases for J; bases not matched to a gene: 4.

There are a few counts of this clone. As DNA, the CDR3 is TGCAGTGCTAGAGATTCGTACGAGCAGTACTTC. Its protein is CSARDSYEQYF. The J gene is TRBJ2-7, the V gene TRBV20-1, with D unclear. Per germline, CDR1 DFQATT and CDR2 SNEGSKA (reference sequence). The V gene lost 0 bases and the J gene lost 4 bases, with 4 bases spanning the gap. The CDR3 has 11 amino acids.

This clone occurred once. J is TRBJ2-4 and V is TRBV18; 7 bases map to TRBD1. The CDR3 totals 14 residues. From germline, CDR1 is KGHSH and CDR2 LQKENI. With V trimmed by 5 bases and J by 12 bases, 13 bases remained unmatched. The CDR3 bases are TGTGCCAGCTCATACGGACAGGAGCCAAATCATCAGTACTTC. Amino acid sequence: CASSYGQEPNHQYF.

The chain joins TRBV18 to TRBJ2-7, with D maybe TRBD2 (5 bases). The CDR3 loop spans 15 amino acids. Germline assignment: CDR1 KGHSH and CDR2 LQKENI. Deletions cut 3 bases from V and 0 bases from J, with 12 bases between. DNA for the CDR3: TGTGCCAGCTCACCCCCTAGCTTGAGCTCCTACGAGCAGTACTTC. Its protein product is CASSPPSLSSYEQYF.

The V call is TRBV5-4, the J call TRBJ2-5, with 8 bases identical to TRBD2. Germline CDR1 is SGHNT and CDR2 is YYREEE (reference sequence). The CDR3 loop spans 15 amino acids. V dropped 4 bases and J dropped 4; count of bases not matched to a gene: 9. In DNA, the CDR3 is TGTGCCAGCAGCCCCGCGGGAGGCGCCCTAGAGACCCAGTACTTC. It yields the protein CASSPAGGALETQYF.

The V gene is TRBV18, the J gene TRBJ1-3, with D perhaps matching TRBD1 (5 bases). V was cut by 2 bases and J by 6 bases, with 11 bases left in between. The CDR3 consists of 14 residues. CDR1 KGHSH and CDR2 LQKENI come from the germline V gene. In DNA, the CDR3 is TGTGCCAGCTCACCAAGGGGTTCCGTAAACACCATATATTTT. Its translation is CASSPRGSVNTIYF. The full variable domain, in which reference TRBV18 and TRBJ1-3 provide the parts outside the CDR3, is NAGVMQNPRHLVRRRGQEARLRCSPMKGHSHVYWYRQLPEEGLKFMVYLQKENIIDESGMPKERFSAEFPKEGPSILRIQQVVRGDSAAYFCASSPRGSVNTIYFGEGSWLTVV.

This clone came up a few times. This chain connects TRBV15 to TRBJ2-5; tentative D call: TRBD1 (5 bases). The CDR3 runs to 13 residues. CDR1 and CDR2 (germline): LNHNV, YYDKDF (reference sequence). V lost 3 bases to trimming and J lost 5 bases, with 10 bases between them. Written as DNA, the CDR3 is TGTGCCACCAGCAGGTCCAGGGCGGAGACCCAGTACTTC. Its translation: CATSRSRAETQYF.

The rearrangement links TRBV4-1 to TRBJ2-7; 7 bases agree with TRBD2. Germline values: CDR1 MGHRA, CDR2 YSYEKL. V trimming: 3 bases; J trimming: 0 bases; junction bases outside the gene matches: 2. CDR3 size: 14 residues. The CDR3 DNA sequence: TGCGCCAGCAGCCATACTAGCGACTCCTACGAGCAGTACTTC. Amino acids: CASSHTSDSYEQYF.

This chain uses TRBV28 with TRBJ1-5; the match to TRBD1 covers 8 bases. The germline V gene encodes CDR1 MDHEN and CDR2 SYDVKM. The CDR3 has 15 amino acids. Trimming cost V 2 bases and J 6 bases; bases outside gene matches: 6. The CDR3 reads CASSLDRGHPQPQHF. The CDR3 DNA is TGTGCCAGCAGTTTAGACAGGGGACACCCTCAGCCCCAGCATTTT.

This clone appeared once. This chain connects TRBV7-2 to TRBJ2-1; 13 positions match TRBD2. This CDR3 spans 16 amino acids. V lost 1 base, J lost 7 bases, and 4 bases stayed unmatched. Germline CDR1 is SGHTA and CDR2 is FQGNSA. In DNA, the CDR3 is TGTGCCAGCAGCTTAGGGACTAGCGGGAGTATTAATGAGCAGTTCTTC. Amino acid sequence: CASSLGTSGSINEQFF.

This chain connects TRBV5-1 to TRBJ1-5; TRBD1 agrees at 9 bases. The V segment lost 3 bases and the J segment 8 bases; nucleotides outside the gene matches: 6. The CDR3 is 14 amino acids. In germline, CDR1 is SGHRS, CDR2 YFSETQ. The CDR3 DNA reads as TGCGCCAGCAGCTCCGGGACAGGGTCGGAGCCCCAGCATTTT. It translates to CASSSGTGSEPQHF. The complete variable domain, with remaining parts taken from reference TRBV5-1 and TRBJ1-5, reads KAGVTQTPRYLIKTRGQQVTLSCSPISGHRSVSWYQQTPGQGLQFLFEYFSETQRNKGNFPGRFSGRQFSNSRSEMNVSTLELGDSALYLCASSSGTGSEPQHFGDGTRLSIL.

The J gene is TRBJ1-1, the V gene TRBV3-1 (or the pseudogene TRBV3-2); weak D call: TRBD1 (5 bases). V was shortened by 1 base and J by 4 bases, with 16 bases between the two germline ends. This CDR3 region has 16 residues. CDR1 is LGHDT and CDR2 is YNNKEL in the germline V gene (reference sequence). The CDR3 DNA reads as TGTGCCAGCAGCCAAGGGGGCAGCCTAACGGGCACTGAAGCTTTCTTT. Translated: CASSQGGSLTGTEAFF.